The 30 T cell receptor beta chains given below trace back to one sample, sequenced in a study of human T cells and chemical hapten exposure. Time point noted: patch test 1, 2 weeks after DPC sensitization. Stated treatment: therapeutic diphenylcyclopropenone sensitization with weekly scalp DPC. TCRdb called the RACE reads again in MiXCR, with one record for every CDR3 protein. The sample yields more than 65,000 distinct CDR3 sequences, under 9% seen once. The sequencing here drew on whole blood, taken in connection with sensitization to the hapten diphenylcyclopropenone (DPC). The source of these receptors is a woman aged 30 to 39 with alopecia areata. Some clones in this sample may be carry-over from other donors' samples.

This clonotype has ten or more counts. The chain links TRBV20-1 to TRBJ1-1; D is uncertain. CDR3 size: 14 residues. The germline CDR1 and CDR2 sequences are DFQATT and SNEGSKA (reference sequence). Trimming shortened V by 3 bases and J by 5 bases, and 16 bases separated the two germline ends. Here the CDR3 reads CSARVNWGGTEAFF. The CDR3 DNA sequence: TGCAGTGCTAGGGTAAATTGGGGAGGGACTGAAGCTTTCTTT.

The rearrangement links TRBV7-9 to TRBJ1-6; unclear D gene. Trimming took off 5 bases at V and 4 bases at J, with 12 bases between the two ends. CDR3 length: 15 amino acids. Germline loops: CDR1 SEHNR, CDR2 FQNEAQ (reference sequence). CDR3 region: CASSQLSSYNSPLHF. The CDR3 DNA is TGTGCCAGCAGCCAGTTAAGTTCGTATAATTCACCCCTCCACTTT.

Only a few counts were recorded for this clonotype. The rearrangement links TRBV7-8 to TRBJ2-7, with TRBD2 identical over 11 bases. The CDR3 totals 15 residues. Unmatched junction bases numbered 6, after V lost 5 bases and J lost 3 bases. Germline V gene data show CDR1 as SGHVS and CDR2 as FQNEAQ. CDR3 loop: CASSGSGGVGYEQYF. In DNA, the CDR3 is TGTGCCAGCAGCGGTAGCGGGGGGGTGGGCTACGAGCAGTACTTC.

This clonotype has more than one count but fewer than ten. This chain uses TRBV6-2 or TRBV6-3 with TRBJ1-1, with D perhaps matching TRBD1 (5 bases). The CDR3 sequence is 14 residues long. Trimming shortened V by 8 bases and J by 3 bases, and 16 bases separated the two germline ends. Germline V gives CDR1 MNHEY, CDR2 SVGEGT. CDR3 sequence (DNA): TGTGCCAGCTCTCGTGGCGGGGGAGACACTGAAGCTTTCTTT. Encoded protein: CASSRGGGDTEAFF.

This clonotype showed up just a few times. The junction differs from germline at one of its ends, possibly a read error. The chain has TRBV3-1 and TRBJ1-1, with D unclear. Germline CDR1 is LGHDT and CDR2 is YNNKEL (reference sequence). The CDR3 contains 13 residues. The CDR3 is CASSQVRHKAYQF. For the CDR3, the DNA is TGTGCCAGCAGCCAAGTTCGACACAAGGCGTACCAATTT.

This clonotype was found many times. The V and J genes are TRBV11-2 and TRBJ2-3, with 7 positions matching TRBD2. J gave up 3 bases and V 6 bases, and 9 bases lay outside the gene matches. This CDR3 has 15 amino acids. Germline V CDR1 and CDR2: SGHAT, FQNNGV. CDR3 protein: CASRGQGGWTDTQYF. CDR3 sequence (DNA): TGTGCCAGCAGAGGCCAGGGAGGGTGGACAGATACGCAGTATTTT.

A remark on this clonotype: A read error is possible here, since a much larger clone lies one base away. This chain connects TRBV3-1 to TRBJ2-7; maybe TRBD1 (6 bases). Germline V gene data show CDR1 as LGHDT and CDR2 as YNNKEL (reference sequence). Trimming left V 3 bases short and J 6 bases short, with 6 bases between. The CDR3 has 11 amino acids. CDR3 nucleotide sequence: TGTGCCAGCAGCCAGGGGGCCGAGCAGTACTTC. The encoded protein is CASSQGAEQYF.

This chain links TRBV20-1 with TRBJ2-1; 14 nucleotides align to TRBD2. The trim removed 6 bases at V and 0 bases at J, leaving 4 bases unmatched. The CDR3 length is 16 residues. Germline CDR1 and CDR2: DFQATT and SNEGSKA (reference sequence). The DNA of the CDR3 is TGCAGTGCAGGGACTAGCGGGGGACGCTCCTACAATGAGCAGTTCTTC. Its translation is CSAGTSGGRSYNEQFF.

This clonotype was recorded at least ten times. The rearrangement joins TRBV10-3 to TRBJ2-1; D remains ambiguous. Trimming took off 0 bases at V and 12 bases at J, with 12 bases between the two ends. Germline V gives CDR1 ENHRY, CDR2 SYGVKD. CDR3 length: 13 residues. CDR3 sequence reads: CAISESEVFGQFF. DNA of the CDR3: TGTGCCATCAGTGAGTCGGAAGTCTTTGGGCAGTTCTTC.

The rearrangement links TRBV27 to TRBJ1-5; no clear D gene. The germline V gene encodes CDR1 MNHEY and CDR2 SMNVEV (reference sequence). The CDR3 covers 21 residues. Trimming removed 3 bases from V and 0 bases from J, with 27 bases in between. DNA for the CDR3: TGTGCCAGCAGTTTTTTTATCGGGAGTCAAAAGAAAACTAATAGCAATCAGCCCCAGCATTTT. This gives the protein CASSFFIGSQKKTNSNQPQHF.

This chain's CDR3 is CASSYSGQRNQPQHF. The DNA for the CDR3 is TGTGCCAGCAGTTACTCGGGACAGCGCAATCAGCCCCAGCATTTT. The V call is TRBV6-6, the J call TRBJ1-5; TRBD1 agrees at 7 bases. This CDR3 region has 15 residues. V was clipped by 0 bases and J by 2 bases; unmatched bases: 1. The germline gives CDR1 MNHNY, CDR2 SVGAGI (reference sequence).

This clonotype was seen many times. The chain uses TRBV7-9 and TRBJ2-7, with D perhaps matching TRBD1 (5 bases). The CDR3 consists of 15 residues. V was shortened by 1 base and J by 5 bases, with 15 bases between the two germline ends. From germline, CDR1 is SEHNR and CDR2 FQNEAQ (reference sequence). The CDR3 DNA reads TGTGCCAGCAGCTTAGGGGCCAGGGTCTACCACGAGCAGTACTTC. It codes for CASSLGARVYHEQYF.

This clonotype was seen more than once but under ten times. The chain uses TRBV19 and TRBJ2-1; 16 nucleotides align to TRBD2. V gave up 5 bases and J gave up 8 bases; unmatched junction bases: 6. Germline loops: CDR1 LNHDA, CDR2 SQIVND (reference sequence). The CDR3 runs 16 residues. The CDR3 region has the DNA TGTGCCAGTAGTGCCGGGACTAGCGGGGGGGCCTATGAGCAGTTCTTC. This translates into CASSAGTSGGAYEQFF.

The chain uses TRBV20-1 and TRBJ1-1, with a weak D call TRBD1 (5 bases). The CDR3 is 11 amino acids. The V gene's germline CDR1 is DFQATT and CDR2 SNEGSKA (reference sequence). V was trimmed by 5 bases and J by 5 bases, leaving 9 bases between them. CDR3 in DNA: TGCAGTGCTGTCAGACAGACTGAAGCTTTCTTT. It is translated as CSAVRQTEAFF.

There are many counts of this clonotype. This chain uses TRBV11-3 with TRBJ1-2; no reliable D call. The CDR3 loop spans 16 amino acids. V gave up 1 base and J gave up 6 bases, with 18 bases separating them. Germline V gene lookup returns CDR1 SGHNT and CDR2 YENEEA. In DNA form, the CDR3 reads TGTGCCAGCAGCTTAGCCGGAGGCGGAGGGTCGGATGGCTACACCTTC. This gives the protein CASSLAGGGGSDGYTF. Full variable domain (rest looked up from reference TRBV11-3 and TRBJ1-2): EAGVVQSPRYKIIEKKQPVAFWCNPISGHNTLYWYLQNLGQGPELLIRYENEEAVDDSQLPKDRFSAERLKGVDSTLKIQPAELGDSAVYLCASSLAGGGGSDGYTFGSGTRLTVV.

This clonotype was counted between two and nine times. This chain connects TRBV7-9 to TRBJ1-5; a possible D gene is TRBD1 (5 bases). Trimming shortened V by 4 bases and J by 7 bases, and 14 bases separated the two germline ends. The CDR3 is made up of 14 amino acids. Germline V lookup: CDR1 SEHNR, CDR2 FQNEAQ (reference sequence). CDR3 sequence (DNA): TGTGCCAGCAGCTCCACAGGTTGCGGACAGCCCCAGCATTTT. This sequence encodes CASSSTGCGQPQHF. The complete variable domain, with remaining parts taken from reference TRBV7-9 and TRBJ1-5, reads DTGVSQNPRHKITKRGQNVTFRCDPISEHNRLYWYRQTLGQGPEFLTYFQNEAQLEKSRLLSDRFSAERPKGSFSTLEIQRTEQGDSAMYLCASSSTGCGQPQHFGDGTRLSIL.

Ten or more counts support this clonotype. CDR3 DNA: TGCAGTGCTGTGCGACAGGGGCGGGTAGATACGCAGTATTTT. Translating it yields CSAVRQGRVDTQYF. This rearrangement joins TRBV20-1 to TRBJ2-3, with TRBD1 identical over 8 bases. CDR3 size: 14 residues. Germline CDR1 and CDR2: DFQATT and SNEGSKA (reference sequence). Trimming cost V 5 bases and J 5 bases; bases outside gene matches: 9.

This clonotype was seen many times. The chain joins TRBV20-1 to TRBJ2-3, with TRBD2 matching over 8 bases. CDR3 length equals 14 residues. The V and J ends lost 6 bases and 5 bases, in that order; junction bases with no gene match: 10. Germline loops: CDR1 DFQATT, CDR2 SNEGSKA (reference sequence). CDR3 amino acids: CSAPRAGGIDTQYF. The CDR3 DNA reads TGCAGTGCCCCCCGGGCGGGGGGCATAGATACGCAGTATTTT.

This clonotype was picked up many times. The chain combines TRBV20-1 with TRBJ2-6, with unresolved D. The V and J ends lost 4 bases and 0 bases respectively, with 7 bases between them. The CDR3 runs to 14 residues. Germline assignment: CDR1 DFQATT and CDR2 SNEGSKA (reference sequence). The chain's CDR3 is CSATQGSGANVLTF. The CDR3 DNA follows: TGCAGTGCTACGCAAGGCTCTGGGGCCAACGTCCTGACTTTC.

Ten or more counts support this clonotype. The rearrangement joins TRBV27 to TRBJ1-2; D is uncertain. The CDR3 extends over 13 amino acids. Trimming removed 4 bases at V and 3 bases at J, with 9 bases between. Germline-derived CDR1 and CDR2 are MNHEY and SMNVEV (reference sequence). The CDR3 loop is CASSSGLDYGYTF. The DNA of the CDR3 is TGTGCCAGCAGTTCAGGACTCGACTATGGCTACACCTTC.

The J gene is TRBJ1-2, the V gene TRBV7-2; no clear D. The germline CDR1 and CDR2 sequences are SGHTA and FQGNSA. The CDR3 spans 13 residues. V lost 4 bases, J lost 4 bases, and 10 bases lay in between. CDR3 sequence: CASSYDIGYGYTF. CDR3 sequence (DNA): TGTGCCAGCAGCTATGACATCGGCTATGGCTACACCTTC.

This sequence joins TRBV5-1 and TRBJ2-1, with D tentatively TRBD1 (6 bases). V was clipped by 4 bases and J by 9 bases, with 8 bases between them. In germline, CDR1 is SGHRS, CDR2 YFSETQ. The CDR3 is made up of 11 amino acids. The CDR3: CASSQGFEQFF. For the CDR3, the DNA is TGCGCCAGCAGCCAGGGGTTTGAGCAGTTCTTC.

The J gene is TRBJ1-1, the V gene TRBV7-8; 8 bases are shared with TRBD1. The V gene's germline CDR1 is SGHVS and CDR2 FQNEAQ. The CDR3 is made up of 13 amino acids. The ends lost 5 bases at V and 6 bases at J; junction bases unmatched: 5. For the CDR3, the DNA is TGTGCCAGCAGCCCAGGACAGGGCGCTGAAGCTTTCTTT. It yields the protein CASSPGQGAEAFF.

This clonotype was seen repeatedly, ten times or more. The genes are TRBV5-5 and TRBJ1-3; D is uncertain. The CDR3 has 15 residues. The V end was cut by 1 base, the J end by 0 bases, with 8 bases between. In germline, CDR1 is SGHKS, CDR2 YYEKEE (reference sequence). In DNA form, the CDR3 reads TGTGCCAGCAGCTTGAGCCAGAGCTCTGGAAACACCATATATTTT. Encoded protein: CASSLSQSSGNTIYF.

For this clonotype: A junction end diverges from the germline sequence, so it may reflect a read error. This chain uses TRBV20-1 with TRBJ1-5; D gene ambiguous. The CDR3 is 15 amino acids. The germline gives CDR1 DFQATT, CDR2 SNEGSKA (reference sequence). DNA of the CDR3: TGCAGTGCTAGGCAGCCCGGGATCATCAATCAGCCCCAGAATTTT. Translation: CSARQPGIINQPQNF.

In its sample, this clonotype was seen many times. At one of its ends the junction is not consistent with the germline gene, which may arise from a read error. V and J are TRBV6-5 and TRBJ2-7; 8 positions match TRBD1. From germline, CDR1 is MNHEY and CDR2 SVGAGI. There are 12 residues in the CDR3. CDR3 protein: CASSQDGQGKNF. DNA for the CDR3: TGTGCCAGCAGTCAAGACGGACAGGGCAAGAACTTC.

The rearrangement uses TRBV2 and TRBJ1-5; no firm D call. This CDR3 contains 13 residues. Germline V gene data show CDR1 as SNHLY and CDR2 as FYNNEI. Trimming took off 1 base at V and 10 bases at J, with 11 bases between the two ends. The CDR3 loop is CASSEGTVGPQHF. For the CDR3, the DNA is TGTGCCAGCAGTGAAGGGACCGTGGGTCCCCAGCATTTT.

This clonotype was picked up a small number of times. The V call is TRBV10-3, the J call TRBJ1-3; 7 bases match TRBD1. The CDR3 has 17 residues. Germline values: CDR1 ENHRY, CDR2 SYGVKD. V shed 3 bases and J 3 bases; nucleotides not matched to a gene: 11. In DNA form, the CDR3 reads TGTGCCATCAGTGACTCATCAAGACAGGGACATGGAAACACCATATATTTT. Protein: CAISDSSRQGHGNTIYF.

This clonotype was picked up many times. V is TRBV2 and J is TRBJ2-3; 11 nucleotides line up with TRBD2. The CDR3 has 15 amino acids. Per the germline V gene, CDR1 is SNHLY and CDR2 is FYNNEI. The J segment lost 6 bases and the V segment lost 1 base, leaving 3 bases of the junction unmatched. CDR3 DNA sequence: TGTGCCAGCAGTGAAGGGCTAGCGGGGGGTGATACGCAGTATTTT. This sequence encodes CASSEGLAGGDTQYF.

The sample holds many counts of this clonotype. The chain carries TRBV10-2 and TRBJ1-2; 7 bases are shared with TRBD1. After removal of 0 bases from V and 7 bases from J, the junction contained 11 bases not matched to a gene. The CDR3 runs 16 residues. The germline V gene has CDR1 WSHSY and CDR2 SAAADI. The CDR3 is CASSESKQGRPIGYTF. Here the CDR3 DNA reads TGCGCCAGCAGTGAGTCGAAACAGGGGAGACCTATTGGCTACACCTTC.